The clone carrying this T cell receptor (beta chain) has at least ten counts. Antigen specificity is unknown. Donors, healthy HIV-negative adults, lacked recent acute infections or vaccinations. There were only Caucasian adults among the donors, and all lived in Nashville, Tennessee. These data are taken from a study of shared clonotypes between healthy human individuals. The germline CDR1 and CDR2 sequences are MDHEN and SYDVKM. Trimming took 5 bases from V and 0 from J, leaving 8 bases between them. The CDR3 runs 13 residues. Study-wide findings and caveats: The low donor count limited represented genetic and exposure-history diversity.

Per the study methods: Filtering was not the same, since immunoSEQ gave junction-only sequences without quality scores. This table comes from immunoSEQ multiplex PCR, and its TCRdb copy is limited to in-frame clones, with some not included. The V and J calls and clone size are taken from that table; D and trimming were inferred from the DNA. There are roughly 450,000 clones in the sample; around 74% occur only once, and approximately 12% lies in the top ten. This chain uses TRBV28 with TRBJ2-7; tentatively, D is TRBD2 (5 bases). Material for sequencing was PBMCs. The receptor's source is a woman between 40 and 55 years old in good health. Some clones in this sample may be carry-over from other donors' samples. CDR3 protein: CASSRTFSYEQYF. CDR3 DNA: TGTGCCAGCAGTAGGACTTTCTCCTACGAGCAGTACTTC.